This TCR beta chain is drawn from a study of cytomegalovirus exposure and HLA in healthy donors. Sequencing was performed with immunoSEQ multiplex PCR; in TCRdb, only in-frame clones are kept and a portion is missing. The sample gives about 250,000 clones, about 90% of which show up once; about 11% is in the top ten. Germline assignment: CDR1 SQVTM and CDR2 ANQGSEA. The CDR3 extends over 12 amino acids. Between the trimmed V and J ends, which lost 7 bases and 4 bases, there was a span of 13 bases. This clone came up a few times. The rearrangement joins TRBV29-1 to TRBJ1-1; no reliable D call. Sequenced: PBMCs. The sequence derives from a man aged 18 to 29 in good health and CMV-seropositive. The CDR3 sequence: CSAESLGTEAFF. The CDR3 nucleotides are TGCAGCGCGGAGAGTTTAGGCACTGAAGCTTTCTTT. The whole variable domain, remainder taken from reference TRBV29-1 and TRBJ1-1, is SAVISQKPSRDICQRGTSLTIQCQVDSQVTMMFWYRQQPGQSLTLIATANQGSEATYESGFVIDKFPISRPNLTFSTLTVSNMSPEDSSIYLCSAESLGTEAFFGQGTRLTVV.